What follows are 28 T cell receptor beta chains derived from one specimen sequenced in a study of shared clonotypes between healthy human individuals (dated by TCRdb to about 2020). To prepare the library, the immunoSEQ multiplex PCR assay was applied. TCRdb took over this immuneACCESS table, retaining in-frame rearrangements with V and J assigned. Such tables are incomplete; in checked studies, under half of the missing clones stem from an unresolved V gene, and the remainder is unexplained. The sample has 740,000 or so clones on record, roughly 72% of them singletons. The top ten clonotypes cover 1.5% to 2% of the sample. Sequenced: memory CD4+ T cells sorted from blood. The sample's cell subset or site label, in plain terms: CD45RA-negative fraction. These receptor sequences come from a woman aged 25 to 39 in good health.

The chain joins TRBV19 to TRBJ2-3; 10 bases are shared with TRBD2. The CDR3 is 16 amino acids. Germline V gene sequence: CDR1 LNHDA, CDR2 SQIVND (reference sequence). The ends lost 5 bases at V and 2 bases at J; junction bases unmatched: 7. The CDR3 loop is CASSPRTSGNTDTQYF. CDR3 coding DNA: TGTGCCAGTAGTCCGCGGACTAGCGGTAACACAGATACGCAGTATTTT.

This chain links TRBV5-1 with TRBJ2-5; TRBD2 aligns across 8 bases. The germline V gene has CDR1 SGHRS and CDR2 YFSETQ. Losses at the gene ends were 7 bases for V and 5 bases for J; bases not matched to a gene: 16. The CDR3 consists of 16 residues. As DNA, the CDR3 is TGCGCCAGCGGTAGCGGGGCACTAGCGGTAGAGGAGACCCAGTACTTC. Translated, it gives CASGSGALAVEETQYF.

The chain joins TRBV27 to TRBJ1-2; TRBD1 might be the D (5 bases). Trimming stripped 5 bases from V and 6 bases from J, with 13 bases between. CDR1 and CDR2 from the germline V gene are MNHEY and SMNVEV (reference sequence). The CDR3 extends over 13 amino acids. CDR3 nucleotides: TGTGCCAGCAGTACAGGACTGGGCGATGGCTACACCTTC. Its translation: CASSTGLGDGYTF.

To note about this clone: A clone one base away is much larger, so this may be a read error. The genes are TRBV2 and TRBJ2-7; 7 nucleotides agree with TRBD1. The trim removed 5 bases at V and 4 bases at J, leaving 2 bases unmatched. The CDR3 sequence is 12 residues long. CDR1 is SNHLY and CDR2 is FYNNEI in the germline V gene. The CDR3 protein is CASSRQGYEQYF. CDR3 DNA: TGTGCCAGCAGTCGACAGGGTTACGAGCAGTACTTC. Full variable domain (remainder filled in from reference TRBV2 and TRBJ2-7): EPEVTQTPSHQVTQMGQEVILRCVPISNHLYFYWYRQILGQKVEFLVSFYNNEISEKSEIFDDQFSVERPDGSNFTLKIRSTKLEDSAMYFCASSRQGYEQYFGPGTRLTVT.

The CDR3, as DNA: TGTGCCAGCAGTTCTGGTCACAATGAGCAGTTCTTC. Amino acids: CASSSGHNEQFF. This chain joins TRBV28 and TRBJ2-1; no reliable D call. The CDR3 extends over 12 amino acids. Trimming stripped 4 bases from V and 5 bases from J, with 6 bases between. CDR1 is MDHEN, CDR2 SYDVKM, per germline.

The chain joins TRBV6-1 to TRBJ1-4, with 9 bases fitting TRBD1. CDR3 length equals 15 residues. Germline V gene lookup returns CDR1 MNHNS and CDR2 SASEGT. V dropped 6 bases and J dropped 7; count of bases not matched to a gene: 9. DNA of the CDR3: TGTGCCAGCAGATTCTGGACAGGGGACGGTGAAAAACTGTTTTTT. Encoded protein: CASRFWTGDGEKLFF.

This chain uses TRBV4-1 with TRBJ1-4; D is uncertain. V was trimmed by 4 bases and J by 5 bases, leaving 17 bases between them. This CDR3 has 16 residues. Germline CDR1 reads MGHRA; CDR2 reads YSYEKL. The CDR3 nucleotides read TGCGCCAGCAGCCGGGAGGCAGGCCGCCTCAATGAAAAACTGTTTTTT. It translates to CASSREAGRLNEKLFF.

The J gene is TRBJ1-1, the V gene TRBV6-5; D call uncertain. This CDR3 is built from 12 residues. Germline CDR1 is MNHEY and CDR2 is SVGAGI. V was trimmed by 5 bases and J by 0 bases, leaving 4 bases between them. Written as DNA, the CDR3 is TGTGCCAGCAGTGCTCTGAACACTGAAGCTTTCTTT. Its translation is CASSALNTEAFF.

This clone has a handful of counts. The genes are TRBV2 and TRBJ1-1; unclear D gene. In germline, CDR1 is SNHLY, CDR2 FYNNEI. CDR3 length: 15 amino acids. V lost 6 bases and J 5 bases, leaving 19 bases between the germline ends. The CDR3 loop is CASSEKSLEGTEAFF. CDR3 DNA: TGTGCCAGCAGCGAAAAGTCCCTGGAGGGTACTGAAGCTTTCTTT.

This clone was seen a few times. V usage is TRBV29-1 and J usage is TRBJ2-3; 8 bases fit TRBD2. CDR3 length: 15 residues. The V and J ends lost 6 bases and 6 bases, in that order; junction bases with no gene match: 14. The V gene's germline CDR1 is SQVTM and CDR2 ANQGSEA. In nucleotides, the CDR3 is TGCAGCGTCGTCCGCGGGGGGCGTACGGATGATACGCAGTATTTT. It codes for CSVVRGGRTDDTQYF.

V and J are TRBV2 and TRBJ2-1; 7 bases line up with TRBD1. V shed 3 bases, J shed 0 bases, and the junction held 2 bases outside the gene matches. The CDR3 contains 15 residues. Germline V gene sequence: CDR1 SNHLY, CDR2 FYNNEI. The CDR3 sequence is CASSDGQASYNEQFF. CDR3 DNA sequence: TGTGCCAGCAGTGACGGACAGGCCTCCTACAATGAGCAGTTCTTC.

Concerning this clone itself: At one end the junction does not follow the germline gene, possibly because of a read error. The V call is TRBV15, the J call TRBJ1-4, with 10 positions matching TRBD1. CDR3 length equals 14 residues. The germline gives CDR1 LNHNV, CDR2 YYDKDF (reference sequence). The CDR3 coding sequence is TGTGCCACCAGGAGAGAAAGGACAGGGGGAAAACTGTTTTTT. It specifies CATRRERTGGKLFF. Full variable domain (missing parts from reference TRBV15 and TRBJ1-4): DAMVIQNPRYQVTQFGKPVTLSCSQTLNHNVMYWYQQKSSQAPKLLFHYYDKDFNNEADTPDNFQSRRPNTSFCFLDIRSPGLGDTAMYLCATRRERTGGKLFFGSGTQLSVL.

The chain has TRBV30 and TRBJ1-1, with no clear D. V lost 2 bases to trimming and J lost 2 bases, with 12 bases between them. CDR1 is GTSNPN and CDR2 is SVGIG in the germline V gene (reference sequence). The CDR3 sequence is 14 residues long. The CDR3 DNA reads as TGTGCCTGGAGTCGCCGCCGGGCAAACACTGAAGCTTTCTTT. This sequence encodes CAWSRRRANTEAFF.

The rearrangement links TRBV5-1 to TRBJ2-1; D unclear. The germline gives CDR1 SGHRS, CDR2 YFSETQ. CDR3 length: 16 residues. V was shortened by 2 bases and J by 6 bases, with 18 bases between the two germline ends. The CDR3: CASSFSPLGSPNEQFF. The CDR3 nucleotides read TGCGCCAGCAGCTTTTCACCCCTGGGCAGTCCCAATGAGCAGTTCTTC.

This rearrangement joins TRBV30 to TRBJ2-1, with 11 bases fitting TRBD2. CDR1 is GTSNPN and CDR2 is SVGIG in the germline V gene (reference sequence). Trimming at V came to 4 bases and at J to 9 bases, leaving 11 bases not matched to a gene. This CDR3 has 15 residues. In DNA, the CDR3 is TGTGCCTGGACCTTAGCGGGAGGGGGTCGGCGTGAGCAGTTCTTC. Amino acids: CAWTLAGGGRREQFF.

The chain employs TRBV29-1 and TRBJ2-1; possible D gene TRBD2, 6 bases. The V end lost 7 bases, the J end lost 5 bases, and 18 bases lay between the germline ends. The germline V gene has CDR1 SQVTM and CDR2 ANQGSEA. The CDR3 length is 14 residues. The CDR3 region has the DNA TGCAGCGACTCCGGGACTTTTTATAACAATGAGCAGTTCTTC. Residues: CSDSGTFYNNEQFF.

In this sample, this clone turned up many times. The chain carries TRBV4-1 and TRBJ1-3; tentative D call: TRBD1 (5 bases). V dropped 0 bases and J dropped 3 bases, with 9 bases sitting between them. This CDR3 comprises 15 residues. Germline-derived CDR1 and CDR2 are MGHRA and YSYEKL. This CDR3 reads CASSQDGADGNTIYF. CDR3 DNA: TGCGCCAGCAGCCAAGATGGGGCAGATGGAAACACCATATATTTT.

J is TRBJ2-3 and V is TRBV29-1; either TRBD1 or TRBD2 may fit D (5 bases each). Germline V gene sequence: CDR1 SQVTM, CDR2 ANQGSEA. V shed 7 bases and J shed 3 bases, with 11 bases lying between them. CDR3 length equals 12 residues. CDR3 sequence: CSARDVTDTQYF. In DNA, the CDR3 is TGCAGCGCCCGGGACGTAACAGATACGCAGTATTTT.

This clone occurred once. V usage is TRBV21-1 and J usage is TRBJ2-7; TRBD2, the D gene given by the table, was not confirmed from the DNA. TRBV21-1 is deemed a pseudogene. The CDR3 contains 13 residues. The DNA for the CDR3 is TGTGCCAGCAGCAAAGTAGTTATCCTAGAGCAGTACTTC. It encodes CASSKVVILEQYF.

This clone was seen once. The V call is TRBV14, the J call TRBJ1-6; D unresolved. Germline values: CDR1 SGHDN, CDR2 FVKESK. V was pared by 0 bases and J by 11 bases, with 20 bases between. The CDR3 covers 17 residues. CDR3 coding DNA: TGTGCCAGCAGCCAAGAAGTTGTACCCAGCGTAAATCCACCCCTCCACTTT. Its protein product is CASSQEVVPSVNPPLHF.

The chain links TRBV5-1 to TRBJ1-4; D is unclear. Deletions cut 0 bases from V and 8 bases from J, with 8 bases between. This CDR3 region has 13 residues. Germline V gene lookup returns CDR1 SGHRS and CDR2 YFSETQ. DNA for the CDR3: TGCGCCAGCAGCTTGGTACATCGGGAAAAACTGTTTTTT. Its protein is CASSLVHREKLFF. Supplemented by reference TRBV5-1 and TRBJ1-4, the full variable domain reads KAGVTQTPRYLIKTRGQQVTLSCSPISGHRSVSWYQQTPGQGLQFLFEYFSETQRNKGNFPGRFSGRQFSNSRSEMNVSTLELGDSALYLCASSLVHREKLFFGSGTQLSVL.

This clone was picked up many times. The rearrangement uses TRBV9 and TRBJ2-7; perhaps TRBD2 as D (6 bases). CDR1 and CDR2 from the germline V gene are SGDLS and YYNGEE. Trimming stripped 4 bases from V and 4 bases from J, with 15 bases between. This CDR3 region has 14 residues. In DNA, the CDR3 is TGTGCCAGCAGCTACCGGGGGACCCCTTACGAGCAGTACTTC. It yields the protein CASSYRGTPYEQYF.

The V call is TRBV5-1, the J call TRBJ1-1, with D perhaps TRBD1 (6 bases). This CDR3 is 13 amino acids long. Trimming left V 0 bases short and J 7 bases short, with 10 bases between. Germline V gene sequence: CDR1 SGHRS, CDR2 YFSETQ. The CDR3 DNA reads TGCGCCAGCAGCTTGGCAGGGGAGGGTGAAGCTTTCTTT. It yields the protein CASSLAGEGEAFF.

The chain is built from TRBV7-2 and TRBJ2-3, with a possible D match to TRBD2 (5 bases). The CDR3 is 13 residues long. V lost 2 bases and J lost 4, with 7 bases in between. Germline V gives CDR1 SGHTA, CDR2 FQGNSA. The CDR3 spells CASSLMEADTQYF. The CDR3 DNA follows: TGTGCCAGCAGCTTAATGGAGGCAGATACGCAGTATTTT.

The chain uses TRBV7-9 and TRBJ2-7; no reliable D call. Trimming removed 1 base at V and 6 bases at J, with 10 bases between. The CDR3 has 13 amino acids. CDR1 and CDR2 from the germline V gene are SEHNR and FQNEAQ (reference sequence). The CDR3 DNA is TGTGCCAGCAGCTTAGAAGTTCACCGCGAGCAGTACTTC. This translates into CASSLEVHREQYF.

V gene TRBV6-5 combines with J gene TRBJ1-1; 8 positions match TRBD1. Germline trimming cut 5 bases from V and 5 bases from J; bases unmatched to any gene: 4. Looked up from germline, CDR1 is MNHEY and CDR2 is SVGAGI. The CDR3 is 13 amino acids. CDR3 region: CASSTRGRTEAFF. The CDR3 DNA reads TGTGCCAGCAGTACCAGGGGGCGTACTGAAGCTTTCTTT.

CDR3 bases: TGTGCCAGCAGCCCCGGACTCAATCAGCCCCAGCATTTT. It yields the protein CASSPGLNQPQHF. The chain uses TRBV2 and TRBJ1-5; no reliable D call. Trimming cost V 6 bases and J 3 bases, with 9 bases left between them. The CDR3 consists of 13 residues. CDR1 is SNHLY and CDR2 is FYNNEI in the germline V gene. Based on the CDR3 plus reference TRBV2 and TRBJ1-5, the full variable domain is EPEVTQTPSHQVTQMGQEVILRCVPISNHLYFYWYRQILGQKVEFLVSFYNNEISEKSEIFDDQFSVERPDGSNFTLKIRSTKLEDSAMYFCASSPGLNQPQHFGDGTRLSIL.

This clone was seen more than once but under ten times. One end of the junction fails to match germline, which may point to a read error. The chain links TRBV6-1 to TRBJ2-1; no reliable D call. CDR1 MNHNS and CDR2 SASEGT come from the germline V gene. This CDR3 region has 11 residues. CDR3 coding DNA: TGTGCCAGCGGTGATTACGATGAGCAGTTCTTC. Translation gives CASGDYDEQFF.